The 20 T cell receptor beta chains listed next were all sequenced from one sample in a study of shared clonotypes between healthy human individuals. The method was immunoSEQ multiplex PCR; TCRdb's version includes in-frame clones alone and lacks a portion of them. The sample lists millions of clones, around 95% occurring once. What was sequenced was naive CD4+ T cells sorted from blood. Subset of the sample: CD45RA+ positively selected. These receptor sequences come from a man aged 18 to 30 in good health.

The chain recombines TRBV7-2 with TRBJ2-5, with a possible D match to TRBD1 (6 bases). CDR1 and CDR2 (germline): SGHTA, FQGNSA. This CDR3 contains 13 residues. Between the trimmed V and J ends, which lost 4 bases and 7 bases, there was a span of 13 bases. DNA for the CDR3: TGTGCCAGCAGCTCGAACAGGGATGGGACCCAGTACTTC. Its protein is CASSSNRDGTQYF.

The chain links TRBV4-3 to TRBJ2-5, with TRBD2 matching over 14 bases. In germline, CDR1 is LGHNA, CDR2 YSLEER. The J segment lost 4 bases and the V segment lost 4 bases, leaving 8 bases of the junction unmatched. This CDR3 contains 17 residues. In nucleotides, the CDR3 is TGCGCCAGCAGCCCGCAAGGACTAGCGGGGGGCGGAGAGACCCAGTACTTC. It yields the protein CASSPQGLAGGGETQYF.

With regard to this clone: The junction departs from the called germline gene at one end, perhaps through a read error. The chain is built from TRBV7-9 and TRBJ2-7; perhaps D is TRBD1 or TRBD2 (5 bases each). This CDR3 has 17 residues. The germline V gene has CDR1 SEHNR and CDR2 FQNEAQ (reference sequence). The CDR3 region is CAGSLVTGTRRDHEQYF. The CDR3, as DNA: TGTGCCGGCAGCTTAGTAACCGGGACCCGAAGGGACCACGAGCAGTACTTC.

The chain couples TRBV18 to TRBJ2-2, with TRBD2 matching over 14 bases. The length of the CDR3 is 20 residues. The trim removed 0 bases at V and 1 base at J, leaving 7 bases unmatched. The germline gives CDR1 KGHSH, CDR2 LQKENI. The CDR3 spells CASSPPIGTSGSQNTGELFF. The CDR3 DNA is TGTGCCAGCTCACCACCGATCGGGACTAGCGGGAGTCAGAACACCGGGGAGCTGTTTTTT.

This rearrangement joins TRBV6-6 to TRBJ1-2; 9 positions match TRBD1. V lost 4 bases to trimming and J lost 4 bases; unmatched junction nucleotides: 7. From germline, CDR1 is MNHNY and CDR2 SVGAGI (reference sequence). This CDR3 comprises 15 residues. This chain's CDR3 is CASSSLGQGTYGYTF. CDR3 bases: TGTGCCAGCAGTTCCCTGGGACAGGGAACCTATGGCTACACCTTC.

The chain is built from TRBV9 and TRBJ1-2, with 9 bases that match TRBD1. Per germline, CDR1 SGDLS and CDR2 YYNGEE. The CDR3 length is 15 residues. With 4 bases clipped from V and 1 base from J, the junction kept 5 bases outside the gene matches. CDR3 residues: CASSPWDRVNYGYTF. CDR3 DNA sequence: TGTGCCAGCAGCCCGTGGGACAGGGTTAACTATGGCTACACCTTC.

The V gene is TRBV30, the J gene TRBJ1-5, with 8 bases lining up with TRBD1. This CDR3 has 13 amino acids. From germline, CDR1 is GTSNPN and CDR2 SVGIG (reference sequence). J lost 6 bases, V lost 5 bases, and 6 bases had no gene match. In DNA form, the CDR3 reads TGTGCCTGGGCACAGGGGGTCGGTCAGCCCCAGCATTTT. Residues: CAWAQGVGQPQHF. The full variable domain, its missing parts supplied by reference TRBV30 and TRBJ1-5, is SQTIHQWPATLVQPVGSPLSLECTVEGTSNPNLYWYRQAAGRGLQLLFYSVGIGQISSEVPQNLSASRPQDRQFILSSKKLLLSDSGFYLCAWAQGVGQPQHFGDGTRLSIL.

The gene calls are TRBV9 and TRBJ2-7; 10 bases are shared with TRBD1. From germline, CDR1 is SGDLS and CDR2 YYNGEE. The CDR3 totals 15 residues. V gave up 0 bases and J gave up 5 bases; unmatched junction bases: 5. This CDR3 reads CASSVDPGTGDEQYF. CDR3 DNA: TGTGCCAGCAGCGTAGATCCGGGGACAGGGGACGAGCAGTACTTC.

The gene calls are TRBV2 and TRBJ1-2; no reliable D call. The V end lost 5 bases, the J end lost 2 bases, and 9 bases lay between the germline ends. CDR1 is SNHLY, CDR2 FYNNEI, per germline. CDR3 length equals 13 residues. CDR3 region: CASSLNRNYGYTF. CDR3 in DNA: TGTGCCAGCAGTCTGAACAGAAACTATGGCTACACCTTC.

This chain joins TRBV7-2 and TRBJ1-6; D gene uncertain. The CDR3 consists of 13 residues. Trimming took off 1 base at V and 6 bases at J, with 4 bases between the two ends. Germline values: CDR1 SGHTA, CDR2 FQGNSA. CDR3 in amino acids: CASSLGANSPLHF. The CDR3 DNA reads TGTGCCAGCAGCTTAGGCGCTAATTCACCCCTCCACTTT.

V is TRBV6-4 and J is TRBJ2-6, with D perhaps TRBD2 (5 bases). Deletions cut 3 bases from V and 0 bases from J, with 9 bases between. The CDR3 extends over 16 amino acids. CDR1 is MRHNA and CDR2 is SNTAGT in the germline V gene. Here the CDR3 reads CASSEEARSGANVLTF. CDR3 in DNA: TGTGCCAGCAGTGAGGAGGCTCGCTCTGGGGCCAACGTCCTGACTTTC.

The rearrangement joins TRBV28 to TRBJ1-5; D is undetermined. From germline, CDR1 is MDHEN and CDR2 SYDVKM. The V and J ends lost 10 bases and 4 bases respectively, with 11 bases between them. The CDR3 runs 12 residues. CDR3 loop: CAITSGNQPQHF. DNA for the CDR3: TGTGCCATAACGTCTGGTAATCAGCCCCAGCATTTT.

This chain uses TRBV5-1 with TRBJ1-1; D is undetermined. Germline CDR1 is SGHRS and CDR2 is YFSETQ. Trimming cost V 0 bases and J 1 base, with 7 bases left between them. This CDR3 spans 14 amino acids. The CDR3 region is CASSLEIGNTEAFF. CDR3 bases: TGCGCCAGCAGCTTGGAGATCGGGAACACTGAAGCTTTCTTT.

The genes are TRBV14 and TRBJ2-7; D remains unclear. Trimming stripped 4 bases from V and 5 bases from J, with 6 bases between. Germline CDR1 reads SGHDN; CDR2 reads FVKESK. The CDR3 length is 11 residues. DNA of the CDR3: TGTGCCAGCAGCCTTGCGGACGAGCAGTACTTC. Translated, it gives CASSLADEQYF. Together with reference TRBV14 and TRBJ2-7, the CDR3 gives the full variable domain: EAGVTQFPSHSVIEKGQTVTLRCDPISGHDNLYWYRRVMGKEIKFLLHFVKESKQDESGMPNNRFLAERTGGTYSTLKVQPAELEDSGVYFCASSLADEQYFGPGTRLTVT.

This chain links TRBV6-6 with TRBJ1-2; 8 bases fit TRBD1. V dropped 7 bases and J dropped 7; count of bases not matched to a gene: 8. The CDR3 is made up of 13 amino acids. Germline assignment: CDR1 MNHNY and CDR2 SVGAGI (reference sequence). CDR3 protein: CASTLQTGAGYTF. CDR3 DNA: TGTGCCAGCACCTTACAGACAGGGGCTGGCTACACCTTC.

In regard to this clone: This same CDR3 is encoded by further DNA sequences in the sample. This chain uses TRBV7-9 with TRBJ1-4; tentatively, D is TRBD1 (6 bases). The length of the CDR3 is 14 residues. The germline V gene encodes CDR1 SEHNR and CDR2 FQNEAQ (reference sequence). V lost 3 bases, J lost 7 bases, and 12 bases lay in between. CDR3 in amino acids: CASSLGGGGEKLFF. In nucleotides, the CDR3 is TGTGCCAGCAGCTTGGGCGGAGGGGGTGAAAAACTGTTTTTT.

The CDR3 DNA is TGTGCCAGCAGCTTAAACAAGCTCCTTCAAGAGACCCAGTACTTC. Its translation is CASSLNKLLQETQYF. The chain employs TRBV7-9 and TRBJ2-5; D is ambiguous. V was shortened by 2 bases and J by 2 bases, with 12 bases between the two germline ends. CDR3 size: 15 residues. CDR1 is SEHNR and CDR2 is FQNEAQ in the germline V gene (reference sequence).

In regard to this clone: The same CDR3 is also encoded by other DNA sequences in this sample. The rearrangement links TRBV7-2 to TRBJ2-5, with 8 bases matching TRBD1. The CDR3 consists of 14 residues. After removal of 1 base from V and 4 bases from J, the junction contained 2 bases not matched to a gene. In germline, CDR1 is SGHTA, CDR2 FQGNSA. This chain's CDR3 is CASSLGGQGETQYF. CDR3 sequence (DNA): TGTGCCAGCAGCTTAGGTGGACAGGGAGAGACCCAGTACTTC.

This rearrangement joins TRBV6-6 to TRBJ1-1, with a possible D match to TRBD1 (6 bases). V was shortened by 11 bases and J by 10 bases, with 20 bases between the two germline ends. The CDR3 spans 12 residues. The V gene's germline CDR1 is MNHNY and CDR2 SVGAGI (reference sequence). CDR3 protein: CASQGSESRAFF. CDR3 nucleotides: TGTGCCTCTCAGGGGTCCGAAAGCCGAGCTTTCTTT.

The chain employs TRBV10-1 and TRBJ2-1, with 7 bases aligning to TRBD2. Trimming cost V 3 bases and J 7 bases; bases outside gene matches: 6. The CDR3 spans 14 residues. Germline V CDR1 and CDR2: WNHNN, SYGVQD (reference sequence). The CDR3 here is CASSDSGGRNEQFF. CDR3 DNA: TGCGCCAGCAGTGATTCGGGAGGCAGGAATGAGCAGTTCTTC.